The next 10 T cell receptor beta chains were all read from a single sample in a study of blood T cell repertoires in COVID-19. Libraries were prepared by immunoSEQ multiplex PCR; TCRdb keeps only in-frame clonotypes and omits some of them. The sample holds 120,000 or so clones, more than 75% seen once. The material sequenced was peripheral blood. These receptors were obtained from a middle-aged man with acute or convalescent COVID-19.

The rearrangement uses TRBV6-6 and TRBJ2-2, with 10 bases matching TRBD2. This CDR3 spans 18 amino acids. Trimming at V came to 5 bases and at J to 1 base, leaving 10 bases not matched to a gene. Germline CDR1 MNHNY, CDR2 SVGAGI (reference sequence). The CDR3 spells CASSPLRLAGGNTGELFF. CDR3 DNA: TGTGCCAGCAGTCCGCTCAGACTAGCGGGCGGGAACACCGGGGAGCTGTTTTTT.

The chain is built from TRBV2 and TRBJ2-4, with 7 positions matching TRBD1. This CDR3 has 13 amino acids. The ends lost 10 bases at V and 8 bases at J; junction bases unmatched: 11. The germline V gene has CDR1 SNHLY and CDR2 FYNNEI. CDR3: CAILQGIRDIQYF. The CDR3 DNA follows: TGTGCCATCTTACAGGGGATTAGAGACATTCAGTACTTC.

This chain uses TRBV4-1 with TRBJ2-1; 8 bases are a match to TRBD2. The CDR3 covers 16 residues. The V and J ends lost 5 bases and 6 bases, in that order; junction bases with no gene match: 12. Germline V gene sequence: CDR1 MGHRA, CDR2 YSYEKL. CDR3: CASSSLGAGGSNEQFF. In nucleotides, the CDR3 is TGCGCCAGCAGCTCCCTCGGGGCGGGAGGCTCCAATGAGCAGTTCTTC.

The chain recombines TRBV13 with TRBJ2-7; possible D gene TRBD2, 5 bases. Trimming stripped 3 bases from V and 3 bases from J, with 12 bases between. The CDR3 extends over 14 amino acids. Germline V lookup: CDR1 PRHDT, CDR2 FYEKMQ (reference sequence). CDR3 residues: CASSLRGISYEQYF. CDR3 DNA: TGTGCCAGCAGCTTGAGAGGGATTAGCTACGAGCAGTACTTC.

This chain links TRBV15 with TRBJ1-5; 7 nucleotides line up with TRBD1. CDR3 length: 14 residues. Germline trimming cut 6 bases from V and 3 bases from J; bases unmatched to any gene: 5. CDR1 is LNHNV and CDR2 is YYDKDF in the germline V gene (reference sequence). The CDR3 spells CATRSGTVNQPQHF. The CDR3 region has the DNA TGTGCCACCAGGTCCGGGACAGTCAATCAGCCCCAGCATTTT.

The V gene is TRBV6-5, the J gene TRBJ2-7; TRBD2 agrees at 8 bases. Trimming cost V 2 bases and J 0 bases; bases outside gene matches: 6. CDR1 is MNHEY and CDR2 is SVGAGI in the germline V gene. The CDR3 has 16 amino acids. Here the CDR3 reads CASSYTSGESSYEQYF. The CDR3 nucleotides are TGTGCCAGCAGTTACACTAGCGGAGAGTCCTCCTACGAGCAGTACTTC.

In its sample, this clone was seen once. This chain connects TRBV6-5 to TRBJ1-1; TRBD1 aligns across 7 bases. V lost 7 bases and J lost 5; bases outside the gene matches: 10. In germline, CDR1 is MNHEY, CDR2 SVGAGI. The CDR3 is 14 residues long. This chain's CDR3 is CASTQGGTATEAFF. For the CDR3, the DNA is TGTGCCAGCACTCAAGGCGGGACAGCGACTGAAGCTTTCTTT.

This chain links TRBV6-5 with TRBJ2-2; the D is unclear. V was clipped by 2 bases and J by 7 bases, with 11 bases between them. Germline V gene sequence: CDR1 MNHEY, CDR2 SVGAGI. There are 14 residues in the CDR3. The CDR3 loop reads CASSYGERYGELFF. CDR3 sequence (DNA): TGTGCCAGCAGTTACGGAGAGAGATACGGGGAGCTGTTTTTT.

This chain joins TRBV6-4 and TRBJ2-2; TRBD2 agrees at 10 bases. The length of the CDR3 is 15 residues. Per germline, CDR1 MRHNA and CDR2 SNTAGT. V shed 4 bases, J shed 7 bases, and the junction held 6 bases outside the gene matches. In DNA, the CDR3 is TGTGCCAGCAGTGCCCTAGCGGGAGCGGTCGGGGAGCTGTTTTTT. It encodes CASSALAGAVGELFF.

This chain connects TRBV7-9 to TRBJ1-3, with a tentative D call TRBD1 (5 bases). Germline V gene data show CDR1 as SEHNR and CDR2 as FQNEAQ (reference sequence). The CDR3 extends over 15 amino acids. V lost 5 bases and J lost 0, with 11 bases in between. CDR3 residues: CASSPWGSSGNTIYF. In DNA form, the CDR3 reads TGTGCCAGCAGCCCATGGGGCAGCTCTGGAAACACCATATATTTT. The full variable domain, completed using reference TRBV7-9 and TRBJ1-3, is DTGVSQNPRHKITKRGQNVTFRCDPISEHNRLYWYRQTLGQGPEFLTYFQNEAQLEKSRLLSDRFSAERPKGSFSTLEIQRTEQGDSAMYLCASSPWGSSGNTIYFGEGSWLTVV.